This TCR beta chain was documented in a study of neurological immune-mediated disorders (dated by TCRdb to about 2019). About the full investigation: Among the 35 or so multiple sclerosis patients, approximately 30 had relapsing-remitting MS and 3 had secondary progressive MS. Using UMI-based sequencing, the study compared peripheral blood TCR-beta repertoires from patients with HTLV-I-associated myelopathy (HAM/TSP), patients with multiple sclerosis, and healthy controls. The cohort comprised 65 to 75 subjects: around 15 HAM/TSP patients, 34 multiple sclerosis patients and 20 or so healthy controls. Alongside PBMC samples, the set of about 97 TCR-beta libraries contained longitudinal samples, technical triplicates, and paired CD4+ and CD8+ T-cell subsets that had been sorted. The study at large found these results: TCR clonal expansion was greatest in HAM/TSP patients and smallest in MS patients, who ranked below even healthy controls. The MS cluster showed no association with clinical or MRI features, and the authors stated that larger cohorts are needed. Phylogenetic analysis grouped repertoires from 18 of 34 MS patients into a cluster of related CDR3 sequences, suggesting a possible repertoire-level signature. No identical CDR3 amino acid sequences were shared among expanded clones across subjects, suggesting private TCR-beta repertoires in all groups.

Germline trimming: 1 base from V, 2 bases from J; junction bases outside gene matches: 1. The CDR3 has 14 amino acids, counting the end cysteine and phenylalanine. The CDR3 DNA has 42 bases and is translated from base 1. CDR1 SGHRS and CDR2 YFSETQ were looked up in the germline V gene. This clonotype was detected ten times or more. Its specific antigen is unknown. Nothing much larger sits one base from this clone, and base qualities are not available. cDNA was synthesized by template-switch 5'RACE using a primer carrying a 10-nucleotide random unique molecular identifier by which each TCR transcript was tagged. Every sequencing run covered 15-18 subjects and yielded more than 200 million TCR-beta sequences. Total RNA was extracted with the RNeasy kit. The KAPA Real-time Library Amplification kit was used to amplify TCR-beta VDJ regions with primers for the TCR constant region and the 5'RACE anchor. A first PCR added sample indexes and Illumina adaptors, and a second PCR then raised library yield. The roughly 650 bp TCR product was size-selected on a 2% E-gel SizeSelection system after Ampure bead purification. Before pooling, library quality was assessed on a Bioanalyzer, concentration was determined with Qubit, and library quantification was performed with the Kapa Library Quantification kit. An Illumina HiSeq 2500 was used to sequence the libraries paired-end at 2 x 150 bp. To increase sequence diversity, roughly 24-30% phiX was spiked into each library pool. For the original study's pipeline: The UMI-based MiGEC pipeline processed quality-filtered reads and removed over 80% of raw TCR sequences during error correction. VDJ genes were aligned to IMGT germline references, and each clonotype was defined by a unique CDR3 amino acid sequence together with V-J genes. Clonal expansion, Shannon diversity, and CDR3 relatedness (CalcPairwiseDistances, ClusterSamples) were evaluated with VDJtools, and phylogenetic trees were built with CLCbio workbench. Expanded clones were defined as having at least 8 unique UMIs, based on coefficient-of-variation modelling across technical triplicates. TCRdb trimmed public reads at Q25 via fastp, called clones via MiXCR and kept in-frame beta chains. Duplicate CDR3 protein sequences are folded into a single record with the most common DNA and genes. TCRdb's processing, not the authors' own work, is the source of the V and J calls. The sample table records around 130,000 distinct CDR3 sequences; 3.2% of these occur just once. The ten top clones hold 1% to 1.5% of the sample.

Libraries from unsorted PBMCs were made from 2 million PBMCs kept in RNAlater at -80 degrees C until RNA extraction. The multiple sclerosis patients were enrolled in a US clinical protocol that evaluated disease progression with magnetic resonance imaging. Peripheral blood was subjected to Ficoll-Hypaque density gradient centrifugation to isolate PBMCs, which were then cryopreserved in liquid nitrogen. Source material: PBMCs. The TCR was taken from a woman in her 30s with multiple sclerosis. The V gene is TRBV5-1 and the J gene is TRBJ2-3; 7 central bases correspond to TRBD2. The CDR3 protein sequence reads: CASSLRDYTDTQYF. The DNA sequence is given as TGCGCCAGCAGCTTGCGGGACTACACAGATACGCAGTATTTT.